These T cell receptor beta chains were read from a single sample in a study of regulatory T cells in long-lasting Graves disease. From the multiplex PCR reads, TCRdb called clonotypes with MiXCR, one entry per CDR3 protein. The table has about 440,000 distinct CDR3 sequences, about 15% seen once; the top ten hold over 15%. The sample was also linked to a second study, of T cells in Graves' hyperthyroidism and ophthalmopathy.

Material: peripheral blood mononuclear cells (PBMCs), obtained at new diagnosis, from a patient treated with antithyroid drugs. The receptors here all came from a woman aged 30 to 39 with Graves disease. Each CDR3 is given with its conserved first and last residue. The D gene is left open where the match is weak.

D gene | CDR3 length | J gene | V gene | CDR3 protein
- | 15 | TRBJ2-6 | TRBV6-9 | CASSYGSSGANVLTF
TRBD1 | 15 | TRBJ1-2 | TRBV5-1 | CANSPWDRANYGYTF
- | 13 | TRBJ2-4 | TRBV3-1 | CASSQGTRNIQYF
- | 13 | TRBJ1-4 | TRBV30 | CAWSAIGEAKLFF
- | 12 | TRBJ1-1 | TRBV20-1 | CSRSLMNTEAFF
- | 12 | TRBJ1-2 | TRBV12-3/TRBV12-4 | CASSGGNYGYTF
TRBD2 | 16 | TRBJ2-2 | TRBV20-1 | CSAPKRLAENTGELFF
- | 16 | TRBJ2-1 | TRBV7-3 | CASSVGRRTPYNEQFF
- | 14 | TRBJ2-1 | TRBV11-2 | CASSLALGWNEQFF
- | 14 | TRBJ2-7 | TRBV30 | CAWRSGVSSYEQYF
- | 18 | TRBJ2-1 | TRBV6-5 | CASSSSTPRSENGHEQFF
- | 13 | TRBJ1-2 | TRBV12-3/TRBV12-4 | CASRYGQNYGYTF
TRBD1 | 15 | TRBJ2-7 | TRBV7-9 | CASSLDRPHSYEQYF
- | 15 | TRBJ2-3 | TRBV6-2/TRBV6-3 | CASSYTRNPTDTQYF
- | 15 | TRBJ1-1 | TRBV5-5 | CASSLLGHENTEAFF
TRBD2 | 16 | TRBJ2-3 | TRBV24-1 | CATSDPKRGSTDTQYF
- | 15 | TRBJ1-5 | TRBV2 | CASSEESGSGQPQHF
TRBD2 | 16 | TRBJ2-3 | TRBV5-1 | CASSRGLAGGGDTQYF
TRBD1 | 16 | TRBJ2-1 | TRBV20-1 | CSARSVDRGSYNEQFF
- | 9 | TRBJ1-2 | TRBV20-1 | CSARELRTF
TRBD1 | 16 | TRBJ2-3 | TRBV7-9 | CASSLSGTGGSDTQYF
TRBD2 | 14 | TRBJ2-7 | TRBV5-1 | CASSTAGGAYEQYF
- | 14 | TRBJ1-5 | TRBV7-9 | CASSKDRSNQPQHF
- | 15 | TRBJ2-2 | TRBV6-1 | CASSEGQSEAGELFF
- | 13 | TRBJ2-7 | TRBV20-1 | CSAPPGGRYEQYF
- | 14 | TRBJ2-7 | TRBV19 | CASSDSGYSYEQYF
- | 15 | TRBJ1-4 | TRBV27 | CASSYHRPVNEKLFF
TRBD1 | 15 | TRBJ2-3 | TRBV19 | CASSMRTGVTDTQYF
TRBD2 | 14 | TRBJ2-3 | TRBV3-1 | CASSPDAVLAGADF
- | 17 | TRBJ1-2 | TRBV6-2/TRBV6-3 | CASSYSLSAQNNYGYTF
TRBD1 | 15 | TRBJ1-4 | TRBV12-3/TRBV12-4 | CASSLNTGVGEKLFF
TRBD1 | 11 | TRBJ2-7 | TRBV6-1 | CASGQRQGWDF
- | 16 | TRBJ2-1 | TRBV19 | CASSKPGTPSNNEQFF
TRBD1 | 13 | TRBJ2-1 | TRBV3-1 | CASSHVLGQGMFF
- | 12 | TRBJ2-1 | TRBV6-2/TRBV6-3 | CASSYSKGEQFF
- | 12 | TRBJ2-1 | TRBV9 | CASSGPVDEQFF
- | 15 | TRBJ1-1 | TRBV15 | CATSMLGGWGTEAFF
- | 15 | TRBJ2-4 | TRBV6-9 | CASSLYQGTKNIQYF
TRBD2 | 15 | TRBJ2-3 | TRBV24-1 | CATSDHGRGTDTQYF
TRBD1 | 14 | TRBJ1-2 | TRBV19 | CASSSLTGGDGYTF
- | 12 | TRBJ2-1 | TRBV6-1 | CASSEGGNEQFF
- | 17 | TRBJ2-1 | TRBV7-9 | CASSPQPGRVKYNEQFF
- | 24 | TRBJ1-2 | TRBV6-1 | CASSEVRGSGANVLTFGAGYGCTF
- | 15 | TRBJ1-1 | TRBV19 | CASSITDPSNTEAFF
- | 13 | TRBJ1-1 | TRBV30 | CAWSWGENTEAFF
TRBD1 | 15 | TRBJ2-7 | TRBV24-1 | CATSQGDTGHYEQYF
- | 14 | TRBJ2-3 | TRBV9 | CASSVVGSTDTQYF
- | 15 | TRBJ1-2 | TRBV28 | CASSFPPVDNYGYTF
- | 11 | TRBJ2-7 | TRBV10-2 | CASSESPEQYF
TRBD2 | 14 | TRBJ2-3 | TRBV5-1 | CASFLAGSTDTQYF
- | 13 | TRBJ2-3 | TRBV19 | CASTISGADTQYF
- | 12 | TRBJ1-5 | TRBV6-7 | CARGCRNQPQHF
TRBD2 | 18 | TRBJ2-3 | TRBV5-1 | CASSLAHSSGRGTDTQYF
TRBD2 | 14 | TRBJ2-5 | TRBV6-1 | CASSEVAGGPIQYF
- | 14 | TRBJ2-7 | TRBV18 | CASSPLDGVYEQYF
- | 16 | TRBJ1-5 | TRBV25-1 | CASSEGEGGSNQPQHF
TRBD1 | 15 | TRBJ2-7 | TRBV2 | CASRFRDRGIYEQYF
- | 14 | TRBJ2-3 | TRBV30 | CAWRPGLYTDTQYF
TRBD2 | 15 | TRBJ2-3 | TRBV12-3/TRBV12-4 | CASSFLAGGPDTQYF
TRBD1 | 15 | TRBJ1-3 | TRBV5-4 | CASSAGTGEFDTIYF